This TCR beta chain was sequenced during a study of beta chain features in type 1 diabetes. General study results and limits: VDJ junctions in type 1 diabetes patients carried more deletions and fewer insertions. TCRB CDR3s from Type 1 diabetes patients were moderately but significantly shorter in all four CD4+ subsets.

This clone was observed a handful of times. Its antigen is not identified. Germline values: CDR1 GTSNPN, CDR2 SVGIG (reference sequence). The CDR3 totals 13 residues. V was clipped by 0 bases and J by 1 base, with 6 bases between them. The study reverse transcribed the entire isolated RNA, so it sequenced expressed TCRB transcripts. Measured with immunoSEQ multiplex PCR; TCRdb has only the in-frame clones, and not every one. This sample has 350,000 to 400,000 clones, with about 16% found just once. Purities in excess of 95% were seen in all sorted populations. The sequence derives from a woman aged 18-29 years in good health. V and J are TRBV30 and TRBJ1-1, with D uncertain. The specimen sequenced was naive CD4+ T cells from blood. CDR3 nucleotide sequence: TGTGCCTGGAGTGTACGAGCGAACACTGAAGCTTTCTTT. Its translation is CAWSVRANTEAFF.